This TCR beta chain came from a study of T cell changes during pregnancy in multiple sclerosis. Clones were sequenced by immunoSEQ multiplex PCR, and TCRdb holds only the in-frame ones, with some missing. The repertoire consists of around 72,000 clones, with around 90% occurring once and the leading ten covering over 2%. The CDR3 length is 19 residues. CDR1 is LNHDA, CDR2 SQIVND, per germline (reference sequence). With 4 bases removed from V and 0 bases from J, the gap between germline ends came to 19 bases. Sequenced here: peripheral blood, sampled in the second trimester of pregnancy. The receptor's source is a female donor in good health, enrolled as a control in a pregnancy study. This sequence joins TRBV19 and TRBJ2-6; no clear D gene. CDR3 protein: CASSTLPASALSGANVLTF. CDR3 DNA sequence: TGTGCCAGTAGTACCCTGCCGGCAAGCGCCCTCTCTGGGGCCAACGTCCTGACTTTC.